Following are 32 T cell receptor beta chains from one sample sequenced in a study of OX40 agonist ivuxolimab in advanced cancers. TCRdb's table, derived via immunoSEQ multiplex PCR, lists solely in-frame clones and lacks some. The sample holds 45,000 to 60,000 clones, around 80% seen once. The source was CD4+ or CD8+ T cells sorted from blood, collected in a trial of the OX40 agonist ivuxolimab. The source is an adult with an advanced solid tumor such as melanoma, head and neck, liver or kidney cancer.

This clone was detected only a few times. This CDR3 is also generated by other DNA sequences in the sample. The rearrangement uses TRBV7-9 and TRBJ1-5; unclear D gene. The V gene lost 1 base and the J gene lost 7 bases, with 8 bases spanning the gap. Germline loops: CDR1 SEHNR, CDR2 FQNEAQ (reference sequence). The CDR3 covers 13 residues. The CDR3 region is CASSLGGAQPQHF. The CDR3 DNA reads as TGTGCCAGCAGCTTAGGCGGCGCCCAGCCCCAGCATTTT.

The CDR3: CASSSGLAGIHTQYF. CDR3 nucleotides: TGTGCCAGCAGCTCCGGACTAGCGGGAATACATACGCAGTATTTT. The chain joins TRBV7-9 to TRBJ2-3; 12 bases match TRBD2. This CDR3 is built from 15 residues. J was trimmed by 7 bases and V by 4 bases; bases with no gene match: 6. Germline CDR1 reads SEHNR; CDR2 reads FQNEAQ (reference sequence).

The gene calls are TRBV7-9 and TRBJ2-5, with TRBD2 matching 9 bases. The CDR3 length is 16 residues. Per the germline V gene, CDR1 is SEHNR and CDR2 is FQNEAQ (reference sequence). Trimming took 5 bases from V and 2 from J; bases not matched to a gene: 9. CDR3 nucleotide sequence: TGTGCCAGCAGCCTAACGGTAGCGGGGGCTCAAGAGACCCAGTACTTC. This codes for CASSLTVAGAQETQYF.

The chain has TRBV19 and TRBJ2-2, with D perhaps given as TRBD1 or TRBD2 (5 bases each). The germline V and J ends were trimmed by 0 bases and 7 bases, with 9 bases remaining between them. Germline loops: CDR1 LNHDA, CDR2 SQIVND (reference sequence). This CDR3 comprises 14 residues. This CDR3 reads CASSIDRESGELFF. In DNA, the CDR3 is TGTGCCAGTAGTATAGACAGGGAGAGCGGGGAGCTGTTTTTT.

The V call is TRBV5-4, the J call TRBJ1-1; perhaps TRBD1 as D (5 bases). The CDR3 totals 13 residues. In germline, CDR1 is SGHNT, CDR2 YYREEE (reference sequence). Trimming cost V 5 bases and J 5 bases, with 13 bases left between them. The DNA for the CDR3 is TGTGCCAGCAGTTCAGGGACGGGGACTGAAGCTTTCTTT. As protein: CASSSGTGTEAFF.

This clone has a handful of counts. The chain combines TRBV29-1 with TRBJ2-1; no reliable D call. CDR3 size: 12 residues. CDR1 is SQVTM, CDR2 ANQGSEA, per germline. Trimming removed 5 bases at V and 4 bases at J, with 9 bases between. CDR3 in DNA: TGCAGCGTTCCTCTAGAATACAATGAGCAGTTCTTC. Translation gives CSVPLEYNEQFF.

This sequence joins TRBV19 and TRBJ1-5; the D is unclear. The CDR3 runs to 13 residues. Germline CDR1 LNHDA, CDR2 SQIVND (reference sequence). Trimming left V 5 bases short and J 7 bases short, with 12 bases between. CDR3 nucleotide sequence: TGTGCCAGTAGTGTACATTTAGGACAGCCCCAGCATTTT. Protein product: CASSVHLGQPQHF. Variable domain in full (rest from reference TRBV19 and TRBJ1-5): DGGITQSPKYLFRKEGQNVTLSCEQNLNHDAMYWYRQDPGQGLRLIYYSQIVNDFQKGDIAEGYSVSREKKESFPLTVTSAQKNPTAFYLCASSVHLGQPQHFGDGTRLSIL.

The gene calls are TRBV28 and TRBJ2-7, with D possibly TRBD2 on 6 matching bases. Germline V CDR1 and CDR2: MDHEN, SYDVKM. This CDR3 region has 15 residues. V lost 5 bases to trimming and J lost 2 bases, with 16 bases between them. The CDR3 coding sequence is TGTGCCAGCAGTGTCCGACCCGGGGGACCCTACGAGCAGTACTTC. Translating gives CASSVRPGGPYEQYF.

This rearrangement joins TRBV30 to TRBJ1-1, with D unclear. V shed 1 base and J shed 4 bases, with 16 bases lying between them. Germline V gene data show CDR1 as GTSNPN and CDR2 as SVGIG (reference sequence). The CDR3 has 15 residues. The chain's CDR3 is CAWSANTDFGTEAFF. The CDR3 bases are TGTGCCTGGAGTGCTAACACGGACTTTGGCACTGAAGCTTTCTTT.

The chain couples TRBV19 to TRBJ2-2; D tentatively fits TRBD1 or TRBD2 (5 bases each). The CDR3 extends over 15 amino acids. V lost 8 bases, J lost 3 bases, and 16 bases lay in between. The germline V gene encodes CDR1 LNHDA and CDR2 SQIVND (reference sequence). The CDR3: CASRSGTSHTGELFF. The CDR3 bases are TGTGCCAGTCGATCCGGGACCTCGCACACCGGGGAGCTGTTTTTT.

The chain is built from TRBV15 and TRBJ2-7, with 8 bases lining up with TRBD2. The length of the CDR3 is 13 residues. CDR1 and CDR2 from the germline V gene are LNHNV and YYDKDF (reference sequence). V trimming: 3 bases; J trimming: 6 bases; junction bases outside the gene matches: 4. The CDR3 sequence is CATSSPGGTEQYF. In nucleotides, the CDR3 is TGTGCCACCAGCAGCCCGGGGGGGACCGAGCAGTACTTC.

V and J are TRBV6-5 and TRBJ1-2; TRBD1 might be the D (6 bases). The CDR3 covers 15 residues. The V gene lost 2 bases and the J gene lost 4 bases, with 14 bases spanning the gap. Germline CDR1 MNHEY, CDR2 SVGAGI. The CDR3 sequence is CASSYHGQNVYGYTF. DNA of the CDR3: TGTGCCAGCAGTTACCACGGACAGAACGTCTATGGCTACACCTTC.

The chain combines TRBV5-1 with TRBJ2-7, with 10 bases matching TRBD2. CDR1 and CDR2 (germline): SGHRS, YFSETQ. The CDR3 has 18 residues. V dropped 3 bases and J dropped 3; count of bases not matched to a gene: 15. CDR3 region: CASSSPGLALRGVYEQYF. The CDR3 region has the DNA TGCGCCAGCAGCTCACCGGGACTAGCGCTACGGGGGGTCTACGAGCAGTACTTC.

V and J are TRBV5-1 and TRBJ2-7; possible D gene TRBD1, 6 bases. The germline CDR1 and CDR2 sequences are SGHRS and YFSETQ. The length of the CDR3 is 14 residues. V gave up 4 bases and J gave up 6 bases, with 17 bases separating them. The CDR3, as DNA: TGCGCCAGCAGCCTCCGAGGGGGTCCTCTCGAGCAGTACTTC. Amino acid sequence: CASSLRGGPLEQYF.

The chain uses TRBV7-9 and TRBJ2-1; possibly TRBD1 for D (5 bases). V lost 5 bases and J 0 bases, leaving 17 bases between the germline ends. This CDR3 contains 17 residues. The germline gives CDR1 SEHNR, CDR2 FQNEAQ (reference sequence). In DNA, the CDR3 is TGTGCCAGCAGCAGCCACTACAGGACAAGCTCCTACAATGAGCAGTTCTTC. Translation: CASSSHYRTSSYNEQFF. Full variable domain (rest looked up from reference TRBV7-9 and TRBJ2-1): DTGVSQNPRHKITKRGQNVTFRCDPISEHNRLYWYRQTLGQGPEFLTYFQNEAQLEKSRLLSDRFSAERPKGSFSTLEIQRTEQGDSAMYLCASSSHYRTSSYNEQFFGPGTRLTVL.

The V and J genes are TRBV7-3 and TRBJ2-3; D not resolved. The germline V gene has CDR1 SGHTA and CDR2 FQGTGA. V dropped 5 bases and J dropped 2 bases, with 8 bases sitting between them. CDR3 size: 13 residues. In nucleotides, the CDR3 is TGTGCCAGCAGCCCCCTCAACACAGATACGCAGTATTTT. Translated: CASSPLNTDTQYF.

The rearrangement uses TRBV19 and TRBJ1-1; D is uncertain. Germline V gene data show CDR1 as LNHDA and CDR2 as SQIVND (reference sequence). With 2 bases removed from V and 4 bases from J, the gap between germline ends came to 8 bases. This CDR3 comprises 13 residues. This chain's CDR3 is CASSITGSTEAFF. The CDR3 DNA reads TGTGCCAGTAGTATAACGGGCAGCACTGAAGCTTTCTTT.

The chain has TRBV4-3 and TRBJ2-1; 11 nucleotides align to TRBD2. From germline, CDR1 is LGHNA and CDR2 YSLEER. J was trimmed by 1 base and V by 1 base; bases with no gene match: 6. CDR3 length equals 18 residues. The CDR3 sequence is CASSQGLAGGTSYNEQFF. CDR3 in DNA: TGCGCCAGCAGCCAAGGCCTAGCGGGGGGTACTTCCTACAATGAGCAGTTCTTC.

This clone was detected a few times. This sequence joins TRBV5-5 and TRBJ2-4; 13 bases line up with TRBD2. Germline lookup yields CDR1 SGHKS and CDR2 YYEKEE (reference sequence). V was clipped by 0 bases and J by 5 bases; unmatched bases: 5. This CDR3 is 17 amino acids long. For the CDR3, the DNA is TGTGCCAGCAGCTTGGGACTAGCGGGAGGAGGGGAAAACATTCAGTACTTC. Protein sequence: CASSLGLAGGGENIQYF.

This clone was seen a single time. The chain joins TRBV19 to TRBJ2-4; D is possibly TRBD1 (6 bases). The CDR3 is made up of 14 amino acids. CDR1 is LNHDA, CDR2 SQIVND, per germline (reference sequence). Trimming left V 3 bases short and J 5 bases short, with 11 bases between. CDR3 sequence: CASSISGTQNIQYF. The CDR3 DNA follows: TGTGCCAGTAGTATTTCCGGGACACAAAACATTCAGTACTTC.

The rearrangement joins TRBV2 to TRBJ2-5; TRBD2 aligns across 13 bases. Germline V gene lookup returns CDR1 SNHLY and CDR2 FYNNEI. Trimming removed 8 bases from V and 13 bases from J; junction bases left unmatched: 16. This CDR3 spans 15 amino acids. CDR3 protein: CASWGLAGPGFETYF. As DNA, the CDR3 is TGTGCCAGCTGGGGACTAGCGGGGCCGGGCTTTGAGACGTACTTC.

The V gene is TRBV28, the J gene TRBJ2-6; the D gene is possibly TRBD1 (6 bases). CDR1 MDHEN and CDR2 SYDVKM come from the germline V gene. The CDR3 totals 18 residues. V lost 2 bases to trimming and J lost 1 base, with 15 bases between them. CDR3 sequence: CASSLRDRSQSGANVLTF. In DNA, the CDR3 is TGTGCCAGCAGTTTACGAGACAGGAGCCAATCTGGGGCCAACGTCCTGACTTTC.

This clone was observed a few times. V gene TRBV27 combines with J gene TRBJ1-2; D may be TRBD1 (5 bases). The ends were cut back, 3 bases at V and 6 bases at J, with 11 bases in the middle. The CDR3 runs to 13 residues. From germline, CDR1 is MNHEY and CDR2 SMNVEV (reference sequence). This CDR3 is CASSLGRDHGYTF. The CDR3, as DNA: TGTGCCAGCAGTTTGGGCAGGGACCATGGCTACACCTTC.

A word on this clone: Germline is not matched at one junction end, which may reflect a read error. This rearrangement joins TRBV7-7 to TRBJ2-2; TRBD1 agrees at 10 bases. The germline gives CDR1 SSHAT, CDR2 FNYEAQ (reference sequence). The CDR3 is made up of 15 amino acids. CDR3 nucleotides: TGTGCTAGCAGCGGCGGGACAGGGGTTACCGGGGAGCTGTTTTTT. Its translation: CASSGGTGVTGELFF.

In its sample, this clone ranks as medium-sized (0.01 to 0.1%). This chain connects TRBV30 to TRBJ1-1; 7 positions agree with TRBD1. Germline CDR1 GTSNPN, CDR2 SVGIG (reference sequence). This CDR3 spans 16 amino acids. The ends lost 2 bases at V and 8 bases at J; junction bases unmatched: 17. CDR3: CAWSHRPGGPGSEAFF. CDR3 sequence (DNA): TGTGCCTGGAGTCACCGGCCAGGGGGGCCGGGGTCCGAAGCTTTCTTT.

The V gene is TRBV6-4, the J gene TRBJ2-2, with unresolved D. The CDR3 totals 13 residues. With 2 bases removed from V and 5 bases from J, the gap between germline ends came to 6 bases. Germline-derived CDR1 and CDR2 are MRHNA and SNTAGT. The CDR3 DNA is TGTGCCAGCAGTGACACAGATACCGGGGAGCTGTTTTTT. Protein product: CASSDTDTGELFF.

This chain links TRBV29-1 with TRBJ2-2, with D uncertain. The V gene lost 3 bases and the J gene lost 1 base, with 6 bases spanning the gap. This CDR3 comprises 13 residues. Germline CDR1 and CDR2: SQVTM and ANQGSEA. The chain's CDR3 is CSVEAQNTGELFF. The CDR3 DNA is TGCAGCGTTGAGGCGCAGAACACCGGGGAGCTGTTTTTT.

This sequence joins TRBV6-5 and TRBJ2-5, with TRBD2 as a possible D gene (5 bases). Germline V lookup: CDR1 MNHEY, CDR2 SVGAGI. V was cut by 2 bases and J by 4 bases, with 11 bases left in between. CDR3 length equals 14 residues. The CDR3 DNA is TGTGCCAGCAGTTACATCCGCGGAGGAGAGACCCAGTACTTC. Translated, it gives CASSYIRGGETQYF.

This clone was detected once. The DNA for the CDR3 is TGTGCCAGCAGCTTGGAAGGGGTTCCAACCTTC. It is translated as CASSLEGVPTF. The J gene is TRBJ1-2, the V gene TRBV5-4, with a tentative D call TRBD1 (5 bases). Between the trimmed V and J ends, which lost 0 bases and 14 bases, there was a span of 11 bases. Germline lookup yields CDR1 SGHNT and CDR2 YYREEE (reference sequence). This CDR3 contains 11 residues.

The V gene is TRBV30, the J gene TRBJ2-1; D is perhaps TRBD2 (6 bases). CDR1 is GTSNPN, CDR2 SVGIG, per germline (reference sequence). V was shortened by 2 bases and J by 10 bases, with 12 bases between the two germline ends. The CDR3 is 12 amino acids. In nucleotides, the CDR3 is TGTGCCTGGAGTCTTAGCGGCCCGGAGCAGTTCTTC. Encoded protein: CAWSLSGPEQFF. Looking up the rest from reference TRBV30 and TRBJ2-1 gives the full variable domain: SQTIHQWPATLVQPVGSPLSLECTVEGTSNPNLYWYRQAAGRGLQLLFYSVGIGQISSEVPQNLSASRPQDRQFILSSKKLLLSDSGFYLCAWSLSGPEQFFGPGTRLTVL.

This clone was counted a few times. This chain joins TRBV7-9 and TRBJ1-5, with D maybe TRBD1 (5 bases). This CDR3 has 13 amino acids. Germline lookup yields CDR1 SEHNR and CDR2 FQNEAQ (reference sequence). Trimming stripped 4 bases from V and 7 bases from J, with 11 bases between. CDR3 loop: CASSWGGTQPQHF. The DNA for the CDR3 is TGTGCCAGCAGCTGGGGGGGGACCCAGCCCCAGCATTTT.

V and J are TRBV19 and TRBJ2-1; D gene ambiguous. Trimming removed 4 bases from V and 10 bases from J, with 20 bases in between. Germline V CDR1 and CDR2: LNHDA, SQIVND (reference sequence). The CDR3 is 15 residues long. DNA of the CDR3: TGTGCCAGTAGTACGCTTACCCGACGGTCCGTGGAGCAGTTCTTC. This encodes CASSTLTRRSVEQFF.